The source of this T cell receptor beta chain is a study of blood T cells in healthy people across ages. Study-wide context: Template switching recovered approximately one barcoded beta molecule for every two T cells.

With a J-beta primer mix and a sample-barcoded 5' primer, a second PCR ran about 7 to 12 cycles. TCRdb used MiXCR to reprocess the 5' RACE reads, holding one entry per CDR3 protein. This table holds 1.5 million to 1.8 million distinct CDR3 sequences, 42% found once. Per germline, CDR1 SGHRS and CDR2 YFSETQ. CDR3 length equals 17 residues. Between the trimmed V and J ends, which lost 7 bases and 2 bases, there was a span of 24 bases. In the case of this clonotype: Its antigen is still unknown.

Notes on the study in general: Whereas aged donors had fewer naive CD4+ cells, long-lived donors had more of them and higher diversity.

The sequence was obtained from a woman aged 18-29 years in good health. Sequencing was performed on blood. The rearrangement joins TRBV5-1 to TRBJ1-2; D is undetermined. In DNA, the CDR3 is TGCGCCAGCGGCTCCGAGGGCGGCGCAGTAGAGAACTATGGCTACACCTTC. Encoded protein: CASGSEGGAVENYGYTF. The whole variable domain, filled in from reference TRBV5-1 and TRBJ1-2, reads KAGVTQTPRYLIKTRGQQVTLSCSPISGHRSVSWYQQTPGQGLQFLFEYFSETQRNKGNFPGRFSGRQFSNSRSEMNVSTLELGDSALYLCASGSEGGAVENYGYTFGSGTRLTVV.